This TCR beta chain was retrieved from a study of cytomegalovirus exposure and HLA in healthy donors. With 60 Vbeta and 13 Jbeta primers, the PCR was carried out. Here immunoSEQ multiplex PCR was the method, and the copy in TCRdb shows in-frame clones only, minus some. Of 180,000 or so clones detected, approximately 80% appear once; the ten largest clones hold around 4.3%. The CDR3 sequence is 16 residues long. V lost 3 bases and J lost 4; bases outside the gene matches: 9. Germline V gene data show CDR1 as MGHRA and CDR2 as YSYEKL. V usage is TRBV4-1 and J usage is TRBJ2-3; 8 bases agree with TRBD2. The sequenced material came from PBMCs. The TCR sequence derives from a woman between 50 and 59 years old in good health and CMV-seropositive. As DNA, the CDR3 is TGCGCCAGCAGCCAGGAACTAGCGGCGACCCCAGATACGCAGTATTTT. Residues: CASSQELAATPDTQYF.